A selection of T cell receptor beta chains follows, all from one sample in a study of patients and donors after allogeneic stem cell transplantation. Via MiXCR, TCRdb re-called the RT-PCR reads, giving one row per CDR3 protein. The sample contains some 880,000 distinct CDR3 sequences, more than 15% of which appear only once. Sequenced: blood, either unsorted or a sorted T cell fraction (not recorded which). Receptors originate from a human donor who was either an allogeneic HSCT recipient or a stem cell or donor lymphocyte infusion donor (not recorded which). It is not recorded whose cells these are; they may come from a transplant donor. Each CDR3 is given with its conserved first and last residue. Fields, in order: clone size, V gene, J gene, D gene, CDR3 DNA, CDR3 protein. A D gene is named only where the DNA matches it firmly. A row's size may be missing; if present it is once, few, many or a size class.

.	TRBV4-2	TRBJ2-7	TRBD1	TGTGCCAGCAGCCAAGGGGACAGGGGGCGAAGTAGTCGCTACGAGCAGTACTTC	CASSQGDRGRSSRYEQYF
many	TRBV2	TRBJ1-1	.	TGTGCCAGCACAGAGAGGATGAACACTGAAGCTTTCTTT	CASTERMNTEAFF
few	TRBV2	TRBJ1-4	TRBD1	TGTGCCAGCAGTTCCGGGACAGGGGATCCCCTACTGTTTTTT	CASSSGTGDPLLFF
.	TRBV10-3	TRBJ2-3	.	TGTGCCATCAGACCAACAGAGTTCACAGATACGCAGTATTTT	CAIRPTEFTDTQYF
few	TRBV30	TRBJ1-2	.	TGTGCCTGGAGTGACGGATTTGGCTACACCTTC	CAWSDGFGYTF
few	TRBV10-3	TRBJ1-2	.	TGTGCCATCAGTAGTATACCTCCCCTGGAGGGCTACACCTTC	CAISSIPPLEGYTF
few	TRBV9	TRBJ2-2	.	TGTGCCAGCAGGGCGACGGGGGGCGGCACCGGGGAGCTGTTTTTT	CASRATGGGTGELFF
.	TRBV27	TRBJ1-2	.	TGTGCCAGCATTGGCACAATAAACTACTCTAACTATGGCTACACCTTC	CASIGTINYSNYGYTF
.	TRBV30	TRBJ1-1	.	TGTGCCTGGAGGAAGGTGGGGCGCGGTGAAGCTTTCTTT	CAWRKVGRGEAFF
few	TRBV2	TRBJ1-1	.	TGTGCCAGCAGTACCCTGGGGTTGGGCACTGAAGCTTTCTTT	CASSTLGLGTEAFF
few	TRBV20-1	TRBJ2-3	TRBD2	TGCAGTGCTAGCGGGACGGGGGGGGCAAGCGATACGCAGTATTTT	CSASGTGGASDTQYF
.	TRBV20-1	TRBJ2-3	TRBD2	TGCAGTGCTAGAGCGATAGGAGCGGGAGGCCCAGATACGCAGTATTTT	CSARAIGAGGPDTQYF
many	TRBV6-5	TRBJ2-1	.	TGTGCCAGCAGTTACGTCGCGGCAGGCTACAATGAGCAGTTCTTC	CASSYVAAGYNEQFF
.	TRBV6-1	TRBJ2-7	TRBD1	TGTGCCAGCAGTGACCGGGACAGGGGAGGGAACGAGCAGTACTTC	CASSDRDRGGNEQYF
.	TRBV20-1	TRBJ2-7	TRBD2	TGCAGTGCTGTTAGCGGGAAGGGGGCCTACGAGCAGTACTTC	CSAVSGKGAYEQYF
many	TRBV12-3/TRBV12-4	TRBJ2-1	TRBD2	TGTGCCAGCAGCTCCCCGGGGACTAGCTGGAATGAGCAGTTCTTC	CASSSPGTSWNEQFF
many	TRBV29-1	TRBJ2-7	.	TGCAGCACCAGGGACTCGCGGCACTACGAGCAGTACTTC	CSTRDSRHYEQYF
few	TRBV7-9	TRBJ2-7	TRBD1	TGTGCCAGCACCGGGACAGGGACCCACGAGCAGTACTTC	CASTGTGTHEQYF
.	TRBV9	TRBJ1-2	TRBD1	TGTGCCAGCAGCGCTGGACAGGGGGCCGCTGGCTACACCTTC	CASSAGQGAAGYTF
.	TRBV10-3	TRBJ1-1	.	TGTGCCATCTCCGGTAACACTGAAGCTTTCTTT	CAISGNTEAFF
.	TRBV29-1	TRBJ1-5	.	TGCAGCAACTTAGGAGGGAGCCAGCCCCAGCATTTT	CSNLGGSQPQHF
.	TRBV18	TRBJ1-1	TRBD1	TGTGCCAGCTCACCGACAGGGGTGTCGGGCACTGAAGCTTTCTTT	CASSPTGVSGTEAFF
.	TRBV5-5	TRBJ1-5	.	TGTGCCAGCAGCCCCCTGGGTGGACAAACCAATCAGCCCCAGCATTTT	CASSPLGGQTNQPQHF
many	TRBV12-3/TRBV12-4	TRBJ2-2	TRBD2	TGTGCCAGCAGCTTTCGACTTCGGACTAGCGGGGGGCAGAACACCGGGGAGCTGTTTTTT	CASSFRLRTSGGQNTGELFF
few	TRBV12-3/TRBV12-4	TRBJ1-1	.	TGTGCCAGCAGCCTGTTCTCCCGGGACACTGAAGCTTTCTTT	CASSLFSRDTEAFF
many	TRBV5-1	TRBJ1-1	TRBD1	TGCGCCAGCAGGCCAGGGGGCGCGCACACTGAAGCTTTCTTT	CASRPGGAHTEAFF
few	TRBV20-1	TRBJ1-2	.	TGCAGTGCTGCCGACAGGCTCTATGGCTACACCTTC	CSAADRLYGYTF
.	TRBV4-3	TRBJ2-5	TRBD2	TGCGCCAGCAGCCAGAATCTAGCGGGGAAAGGCGAGACCCAGTACTTC	CASSQNLAGKGETQYF
.	TRBV29-1	TRBJ2-7	TRBD2	TGCAGCGTTGAAAGCGGGACTCGGGGGAGGGAGCAGTACTTC	CSVESGTRGREQYF
.	TRBV11-2	TRBJ2-3	TRBD2	TGTGCCAGCAGTCCCAAGTCACTAGCGGGGATCACAGATACGCAGTATTTT	CASSPKSLAGITDTQYF
.	TRBV5-1	TRBJ1-3	.	TGCGCCAGCAGCTATGATACCGCCCGAGGAAACACCATATATTTT	CASSYDTARGNTIYF
.	TRBV3-1	TRBJ2-7	.	TGTGCCAGCAGCCAAGTTGAGGGCCCCGGGGAGCAGTACTTC	CASSQVEGPGEQYF
few	TRBV9	TRBJ1-2	.	TGTGCCAGCAGCGTAGGGGCCTGGCAGGGGAGCGGCTACACCTTC	CASSVGAWQGSGYTF